The rows below give T cell receptor beta chains drawn from one sample of a study of T cells in Graves' hyperthyroidism and ophthalmopathy. A single record per CDR3 protein comes from TCRdb applying MiXCR to the multiplex PCR reads. The table records about 350,000 distinct CDR3 sequences, 15% to 20% of them present only once. Sequencing input: blood. Source of these receptors: a woman between 40 and 50 years old with Graves' ophthalmopathy. The CDR3 runs from the conserved cysteine through the conserved F or W. A D gene is named only where the DNA matches it firmly. A clone size is listed for some rows: how often the clone was seen (once, few, many), or a class if it is expanded.

D gene: .
V gene: TRBV30
clone size: many
J gene: TRBJ2-7
CDR3 protein: CAWSPAYEQYF
CDR3 DNA: TGTGCCTGGAGTCCCGCCTACGAGCAGTACTTC

D gene: TRBD1
V gene: TRBV7-8
clone size: many
J gene: TRBJ1-1
CDR3 protein: CASSLFRQGARMNTEAFF
CDR3 DNA: TGTGCCAGCAGCTTATTCAGGCAGGGGGCGAGAATGAACACTGAAGCTTTCTTT

D gene: .
V gene: TRBV27
clone size: many
J gene: TRBJ1-1
CDR3 protein: CASSLSLLENTEAFF
CDR3 DNA: TGTGCCAGCAGTTTATCTCTGCTGGAGAACACTGAAGCTTTCTTT

D gene: .
V gene: TRBV4-1
clone size: many
J gene: TRBJ1-1
CDR3 protein: CASSQDSDLNTEAFF
CDR3 DNA: TGCGCCAGCAGCCAAGATTCCGATCTGAACACTGAAGCTTTCTTT

D gene: .
V gene: TRBV5-4
clone size: many
J gene: TRBJ2-2
CDR3 protein: CASSSTLTGYGTTGELFF
CDR3 DNA: TGTGCCAGCAGCTCGACGCTGACAGGATATGGAACCACCGGGGAGCTGTTTTTT

D gene: .
V gene: TRBV9
clone size: many
J gene: TRBJ2-6
CDR3 protein: CASSAGTLGANVLTF
CDR3 DNA: TGTGCCAGCAGCGCAGGGACGCTCGGGGCCAACGTCCTGACTTTC

D gene: .
V gene: TRBV11-2
clone size: many
J gene: TRBJ1-5
CDR3 protein: CASSSDTGFGQPQHF
CDR3 DNA: TGTGCCAGCAGCTCCGATACAGGGTTTGGGCAGCCCCAGCATTTT

D gene: .
V gene: TRBV9
clone size: many
J gene: TRBJ1-1
CDR3 protein: CASSPGAGNTEAFF
CDR3 DNA: TGTGCCAGCAGCCCAGGGGCAGGCAACACTGAAGCTTTCTTT

D gene: TRBD1
V gene: TRBV9
clone size: many
J gene: TRBJ1-1
CDR3 protein: CASSVVTGSTTEAFF
CDR3 DNA: TGTGCCAGCAGCGTAGTGACAGGGAGTACCACTGAAGCTTTCTTT

D gene: .
V gene: TRBV27
clone size: many
J gene: TRBJ2-7
CDR3 protein: CASSFGTLYEQYF
CDR3 DNA: TGTGCCAGCAGTTTCGGGACTTTGTACGAGCAGTACTTC

D gene: .
V gene: TRBV7-3
clone size: many
J gene: TRBJ1-3
CDR3 protein: CASSFNPWNPAGLNSGNTIYF
CDR3 DNA: TGTGCCAGCAGCTTCAACCCCTGGAACCCGGCAGGGCTCAACTCTGGAAACACCATATATTTT

D gene: .
V gene: TRBV27
clone size: once
J gene: TRBJ1-2
CDR3 protein: CASSWGTNYGYTF
CDR3 DNA: TGTGCCAGCAGTTGGGGGACTAACTATGGCTACACCTTC

D gene: .
V gene: TRBV27
clone size: many
J gene: TRBJ2-2
CDR3 protein: CASSLSSGELFF
CDR3 DNA: TGTGCCAGCAGCTTATCTTCCGGGGAGCTGTTTTTT

D gene: .
V gene: TRBV6-1
clone size: many
J gene: TRBJ1-5
CDR3 protein: CASSERGHYSNQPQHF
CDR3 DNA: TGTGCCAGCAGTGAACGCGGACACTACAGCAATCAGCCCCAGCATTTT

D gene: .
V gene: TRBV18
clone size: few
J gene: TRBJ1-1
CDR3 protein: CASSGGVNTEAFF
CDR3 DNA: TGTGCCAGCTCGGGGGGAGTTAACACTGAAGCTTTCTTT

D gene: .
V gene: TRBV6-1
clone size: .
J gene: TRBJ2-7
CDR3 protein: CASSLATRTSQRQYF
CDR3 DNA: TGTGCCAGCAGCCTTGCGACAAGGACCTCGCAAAGGCAGTACTTC

D gene: .
V gene: TRBV27
clone size: many
J gene: TRBJ2-7
CDR3 protein: CASSRGRAYEQYF
CDR3 DNA: TGTGCCAGCAGCAGGGGTCGTGCCTACGAGCAGTACTTC

D gene: .
V gene: TRBV5-6
clone size: many
J gene: TRBJ2-7
CDR3 protein: CASSMGAGEPYYEQYF
CDR3 DNA: TGTGCCAGCAGTATGGGGGCAGGGGAGCCATACTACGAGCAGTACTTC

D gene: .
V gene: TRBV24-1
clone size: many
J gene: TRBJ1-2
CDR3 protein: CATSDSRWGYTF
CDR3 DNA: TGTGCCACCAGTGATTCCCGGTGGGGCTACACCTTC

D gene: TRBD2
V gene: TRBV20-1
clone size: many
J gene: TRBJ2-7
CDR3 protein: CSARRTSGSQYF
CDR3 DNA: TGCAGTGCTAGACGGACTAGCGGGAGCCAGTACTTC

D gene: .
V gene: TRBV11-2
clone size: many
J gene: TRBJ1-5
CDR3 protein: CASSLEVGGSNQPQHF
CDR3 DNA: TGTGCCAGCAGCTTAGAAGTCGGCGGTAGCAATCAGCCCCAGCATTTT

D gene: TRBD1
V gene: TRBV5-1
clone size: .
J gene: TRBJ2-7
CDR3 protein: CASSTGGLAAYKQYF
CDR3 DNA: TGCGCCAGCAGTACAGGGGGCCTCGCGGCCTACAAGCAGTACTTC

D gene: TRBD2
V gene: TRBV27
clone size: .
J gene: TRBJ2-5
CDR3 protein: CASSFSLAGGETQYF
CDR3 DNA: TGTGCCAGCAGTTTCTCCCTAGCGGGCGGGGAGACCCAGTACTTC

D gene: TRBD1
V gene: TRBV2
clone size: many
J gene: TRBJ1-2
CDR3 protein: CASRRQGSGGYGYTF
CDR3 DNA: TGTGCCAGCAGGCGACAGGGGAGTGGTGGCTATGGCTACACCTTC

D gene: .
V gene: TRBV28
clone size: many
J gene: TRBJ1-1
CDR3 protein: CASHSQAPAFF
CDR3 DNA: TGTGCCAGCCACTCACAGGCCCCGGCTTTCTTT

D gene: .
V gene: TRBV27
clone size: many
J gene: TRBJ2-7
CDR3 protein: CASRTETSEQYF
CDR3 DNA: TGTGCCAGCAGGACAGAGACGAGCGAGCAGTACTTC

D gene: TRBD1
V gene: TRBV12-3/TRBV12-4
clone size: .
J gene: TRBJ2-7
CDR3 protein: CASSFGLGTGNYEQYF
CDR3 DNA: TGTGCCAGCAGTTTTGGCCTCGGGACAGGGAATTACGAGCAGTACTTC

D gene: .
V gene: TRBV28
clone size: once
J gene: TRBJ2-4
CDR3 protein: CASTNGGRNIQYF
CDR3 DNA: TGTGCCAGCACAAATGGGGGGCGAAACATTCAGTACTTC

D gene: TRBD2
V gene: TRBV6-1
clone size: .
J gene: TRBJ2-5
CDR3 protein: CASRLAGGTQETQYF
CDR3 DNA: TGTGCCAGCAGATTGGCGGGAGGGACCCAAGAGACCCAGTACTTC

D gene: .
V gene: TRBV20-1
clone size: .
J gene: TRBJ2-7
CDR3 protein: CSARASPGYEQSF
CDR3 DNA: TGCAGTGCTAGGGCTTCTCCGGGCTACGAGCAGTCCTTC

D gene: .
V gene: TRBV28
clone size: many
J gene: TRBJ2-2
CDR3 protein: CASSSLQRVGTGELFF
CDR3 DNA: TGTGCCAGCAGTTCCCTCCAGCGGGTGGGCACCGGGGAGCTGTTTTTT

D gene: .
V gene: TRBV28
clone size: many
J gene: TRBJ2-5
CDR3 protein: CASSLPVGHRSETQYF
CDR3 DNA: TGTGCCAGCAGTTTACCAGTGGGACATCGCTCAGAGACCCAGTACTTC

D gene: .
V gene: TRBV11-1
clone size: many
J gene: TRBJ2-5
CDR3 protein: CASSSGFTEETQYF
CDR3 DNA: TGTGCCAGCAGTTCAGGGTTTACAGAAGAGACCCAGTACTTC

D gene: .
V gene: TRBV19
clone size: many
J gene: TRBJ1-1
CDR3 protein: CASIGGSNTEAFF
CDR3 DNA: TGTGCCAGTATAGGGGGGTCGAACACTGAAGCTTTCTTT

D gene: .
V gene: TRBV28
clone size: many
J gene: TRBJ1-2
CDR3 protein: CASSLGLGYTF
CDR3 DNA: TGTGCCAGCAGTTTAGGCCTTGGCTACACCTTC

D gene: .
V gene: TRBV20-1
clone size: many
J gene: TRBJ2-5
CDR3 protein: CSARDQGQETQYF
CDR3 DNA: TGCAGTGCTAGAGATCAGGGACAAGAGACCCAGTACTTC

D gene: TRBD1
V gene: TRBV5-1
clone size: many
J gene: TRBJ2-7
CDR3 protein: CASSEQGYEQYF
CDR3 DNA: TGCGCCAGCAGCGAACAGGGGTACGAGCAGTACTTC

D gene: .
V gene: TRBV2
clone size: .
J gene: TRBJ2-7
CDR3 protein: CASTHVTSNYEQYF
CDR3 DNA: TGTGCCAGCACCCACGTCACTAGCAACTACGAGCAGTACTTC

D gene: .
V gene: TRBV7-2
clone size: .
J gene: TRBJ1-3
CDR3 protein: CASSPLFNSGNTIYF
CDR3 DNA: TGTGCCAGCAGCCCCCTTTTCAACTCTGGAAACACCATATATTTT

D gene: TRBD1
V gene: TRBV6-1
clone size: many
J gene: TRBJ2-2
CDR3 protein: CASSDRGRNTGELFF
CDR3 DNA: TGTGCCAGCAGCGACAGGGGGCGGAACACCGGGGAGCTGTTTTTT

D gene: .
V gene: TRBV20-1
clone size: many
J gene: TRBJ1-6
CDR3 protein: CSARTQQGSESSPLHF
CDR3 DNA: TGCAGTGCTAGAACCCAACAGGGTTCGGAGAGTTCACCCCTCCACTTT

D gene: .
V gene: TRBV7-9
clone size: many
J gene: TRBJ2-2
CDR3 protein: CASSSQQFTGELFF
CDR3 DNA: TGTGCCAGCAGCTCCCAACAGTTCACCGGGGAGCTGTTTTTT

D gene: .
V gene: TRBV20-1
clone size: many
J gene: TRBJ1-5
CDR3 protein: CSASSFSPQPQHF
CDR3 DNA: TGCAGTGCTAGCAGTTTTTCCCCCCAGCCCCAGCATTTT

D gene: .
V gene: TRBV6-2/TRBV6-3
clone size: many
J gene: TRBJ2-7
CDR3 protein: CASTVGGGRGPGSSYEQYF
CDR3 DNA: TGTGCCAGCACCGTCGGAGGGGGGCGAGGGCCAGGTTCATCGTACGAGCAGTACTTC

D gene: .
V gene: TRBV30
clone size: .
J gene: TRBJ1-2
CDR3 protein: CACSEGGAGYGYTF
CDR3 DNA: TGTGCCTGCTCGGAGGGGGGGGCAGGATATGGCTACACCTTC

D gene: .
V gene: TRBV15
clone size: many
J gene: TRBJ2-7
CDR3 protein: CATSRDAAGRYEQYF
CDR3 DNA: TGTGCCACCAGCAGAGATGCGGCAGGGAGGTACGAGCAGTACTTC

D gene: TRBD1
V gene: TRBV18
clone size: few
J gene: TRBJ2-5
CDR3 protein: CASSPRQGAETQYF
CDR3 DNA: TGTGCCAGCTCACCACGACAGGGCGCCGAGACCCAGTACTTC

D gene: .
V gene: TRBV28
clone size: many
J gene: TRBJ1-3
CDR3 protein: CASSLGPGYSGNTIYF
CDR3 DNA: TGTGCCAGCAGTTTAGGGCCCGGTTACTCTGGAAACACCATATATTTT

D gene: TRBD2
V gene: TRBV7-9
clone size: .
J gene: TRBJ2-7
CDR3 protein: CAGSLPGLVSEQYF
CDR3 DNA: TGTGCCGGCAGCCTCCCGGGACTAGTATCCGAGCAGTACTTC

D gene: .
V gene: TRBV6-2/TRBV6-3
clone size: .
J gene: TRBJ2-7
CDR3 protein: CASSSLLTELDEQYF
CDR3 DNA: TGTGCCAGCAGCTCCCTCCTAACGGAGCTTGACGAGCAGTACTTC

D gene: TRBD1
V gene: TRBV6-1
clone size: few
J gene: TRBJ1-3
CDR3 protein: CASSLRGDSKRNTIYF
CDR3 DNA: TGTGCCAGCAGTCTCCGTGGGGACAGCAAAAGAAACACCATATATTTT

D gene: .
V gene: TRBV19
clone size: .
J gene: TRBJ1-2
CDR3 protein: CASRIGQYVNYGYTF
CDR3 DNA: TGTGCCAGTAGAATCGGACAGTACGTTAACTATGGCTACACCTTC

D gene: .
V gene: TRBV7-9
clone size: .
J gene: TRBJ1-1
CDR3 protein: CASSLIGRRNTEAFF
CDR3 DNA: TGTGCCAGCAGCTTAATAGGACGGAGGAACACTGAAGCTTTCTTT